This TCR beta chain was identified in a study of memory CD4+ T cells and cytomegalovirus serostatus. Relative to its sample, this clone is medium-sized (0.01 to 0.1%). The sort gate was single viable CD3+CD4+CD8-CD45RO+ cells for memory CD4+ T cells. In the original analysis: Out-of-frame sequences were removed, leaving 2,204,828 distinct TCRbeta sequences. Libraries were prepared by immunoSEQ multiplex PCR; TCRdb keeps only in-frame clonotypes and omits some of them. The V and J calls and the clone size are those of that table, but D and trimming were determined from the DNA. The profile shows approximately 56,000 clones, roughly 80% of them singletons. The sequencing sample was made of memory CD4+ T cells from blood. The sequence came from an adult in good health and CMV-seronegative.

The CDR3 DNA is TGTGCCAGCAGTAAGGCCGGCAGGGGGCCCTATCAGCCCCAGCATTTT. Amino acid sequence: CASSKAGRGPYQPQHF. The chain couples TRBV27 to TRBJ1-5, with TRBD1 identical over 8 bases. Germline CDR1 is MNHEY and CDR2 is SMNVEV (reference sequence). The CDR3 is made up of 16 amino acids. Unmatched junction bases numbered 11, after V lost 5 bases and J lost 5 bases.